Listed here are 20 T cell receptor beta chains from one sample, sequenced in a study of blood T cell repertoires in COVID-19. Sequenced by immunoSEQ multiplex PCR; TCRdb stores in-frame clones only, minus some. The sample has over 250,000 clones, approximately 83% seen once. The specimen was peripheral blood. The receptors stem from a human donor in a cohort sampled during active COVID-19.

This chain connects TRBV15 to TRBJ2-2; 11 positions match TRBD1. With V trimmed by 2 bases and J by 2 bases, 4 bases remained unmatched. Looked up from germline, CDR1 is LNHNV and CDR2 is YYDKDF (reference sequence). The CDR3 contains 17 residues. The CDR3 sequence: CATSRLDRGRNTGELFF. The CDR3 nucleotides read TGTGCCACCAGCAGACTGGACAGGGGGCGAAACACCGGGGAGCTGTTTTTT.

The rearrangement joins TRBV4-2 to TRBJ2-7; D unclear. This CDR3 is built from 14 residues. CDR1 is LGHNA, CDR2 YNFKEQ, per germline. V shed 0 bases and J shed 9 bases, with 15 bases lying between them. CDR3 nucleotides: TGTGCCAGCAGCCAAGATTACTCCTTATCTGGGCAGTACTTC. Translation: CASSQDYSLSGQYF.

CDR3 nucleotide sequence: TGTGCCAGCTCATCGCAGGGAGGTGAGCAGTTCTTC. Encoded protein: CASSSQGGEQFF. This sequence joins TRBV18 and TRBJ2-1, with a possible D match to TRBD2 (6 bases). The germline V gene encodes CDR1 KGHSH and CDR2 LQKENI. V gave up 5 bases and J gave up 9 bases, with 11 bases separating them. The CDR3 runs 12 residues.

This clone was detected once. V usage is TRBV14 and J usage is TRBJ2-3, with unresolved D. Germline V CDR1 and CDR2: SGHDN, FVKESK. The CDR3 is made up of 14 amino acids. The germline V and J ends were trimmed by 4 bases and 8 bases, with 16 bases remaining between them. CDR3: CASSRELVPGTQYF. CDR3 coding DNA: TGTGCCAGCAGCCGTGAACTGGTCCCCGGTACGCAGTATTTT.

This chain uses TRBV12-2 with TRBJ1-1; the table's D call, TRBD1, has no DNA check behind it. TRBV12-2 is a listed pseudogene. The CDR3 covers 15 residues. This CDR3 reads CASRLNLQGTDEAFF. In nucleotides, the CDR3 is TGTGCAAGTCGATTGAACCTCCAGGGCACCGACGAAGCTTTCTTT.

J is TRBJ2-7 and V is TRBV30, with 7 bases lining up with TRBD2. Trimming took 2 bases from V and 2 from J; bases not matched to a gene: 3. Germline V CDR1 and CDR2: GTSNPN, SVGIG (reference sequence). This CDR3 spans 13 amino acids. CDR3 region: CAWSFAGAYEQYF. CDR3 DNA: TGTGCCTGGAGTTTTGCGGGAGCCTACGAGCAGTACTTC.

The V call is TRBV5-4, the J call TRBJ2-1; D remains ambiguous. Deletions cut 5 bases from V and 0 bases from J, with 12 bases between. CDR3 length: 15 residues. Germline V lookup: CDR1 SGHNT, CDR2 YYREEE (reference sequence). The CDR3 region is CASRKGGYSYNEQFF. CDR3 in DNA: TGTGCCAGCAGAAAAGGCGGTTACTCCTACAATGAGCAGTTCTTC.

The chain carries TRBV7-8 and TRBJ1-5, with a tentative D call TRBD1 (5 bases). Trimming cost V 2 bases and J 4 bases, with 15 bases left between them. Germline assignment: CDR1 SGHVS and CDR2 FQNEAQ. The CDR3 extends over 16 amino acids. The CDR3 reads CASSLTGRVQNQPQHF. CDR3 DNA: TGTGCCAGCAGCTTAACGGGCAGGGTCCAAAATCAGCCCCAGCATTTT.

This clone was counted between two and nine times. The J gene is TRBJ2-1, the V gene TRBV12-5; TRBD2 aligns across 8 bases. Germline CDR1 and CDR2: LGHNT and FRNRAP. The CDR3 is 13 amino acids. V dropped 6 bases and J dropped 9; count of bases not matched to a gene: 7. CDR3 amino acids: CASGRIAGTEQFF. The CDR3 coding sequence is TGTGCTAGTGGGAGGATAGCGGGAACTGAGCAGTTCTTC.

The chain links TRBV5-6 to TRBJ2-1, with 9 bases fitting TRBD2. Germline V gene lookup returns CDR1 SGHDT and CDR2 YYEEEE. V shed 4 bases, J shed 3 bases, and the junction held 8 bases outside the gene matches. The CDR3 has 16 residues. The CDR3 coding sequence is TGTGCCAGCAGCCCTTTAGCGGGAGTGCTCTACAATGAGCAGTTCTTC. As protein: CASSPLAGVLYNEQFF.

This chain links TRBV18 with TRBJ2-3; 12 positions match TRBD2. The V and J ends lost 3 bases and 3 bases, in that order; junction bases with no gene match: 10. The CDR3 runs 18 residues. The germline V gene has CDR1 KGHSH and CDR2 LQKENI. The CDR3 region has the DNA TGTGCCAGCTCACCCGCTAGCGGGAGGGCCTTAGGGACAGATACGCAGTATTTT. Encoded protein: CASSPASGRALGTDTQYF.

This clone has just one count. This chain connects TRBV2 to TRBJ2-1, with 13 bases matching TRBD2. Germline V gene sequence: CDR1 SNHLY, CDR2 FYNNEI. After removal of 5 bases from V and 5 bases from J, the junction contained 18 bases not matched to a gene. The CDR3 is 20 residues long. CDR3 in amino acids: CASSLLEGGLAGVGHNEQFF. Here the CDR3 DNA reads TGTGCCAGCAGTTTACTGGAAGGTGGACTAGCGGGAGTAGGTCACAATGAGCAGTTCTTC.

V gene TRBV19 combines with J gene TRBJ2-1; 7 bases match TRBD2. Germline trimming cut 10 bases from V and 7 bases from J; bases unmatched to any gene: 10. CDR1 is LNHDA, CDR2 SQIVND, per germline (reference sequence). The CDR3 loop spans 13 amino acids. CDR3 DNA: TGTGCCACCAGGGACTATCCTCGGAATGAGCAGTTCTTC. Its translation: CATRDYPRNEQFF.

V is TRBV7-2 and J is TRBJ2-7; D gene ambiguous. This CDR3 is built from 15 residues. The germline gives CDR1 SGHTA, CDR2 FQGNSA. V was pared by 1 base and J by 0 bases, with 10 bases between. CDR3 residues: CASSLVDGASYEQYF. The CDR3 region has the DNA TGTGCCAGCAGCTTAGTAGACGGAGCCTCCTACGAGCAGTACTTC. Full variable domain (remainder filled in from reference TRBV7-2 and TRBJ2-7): GAGVSQSPSNKVTEKGKDVELRCDPISGHTALYWYRQSLGQGLEFLIYFQGNSAPDKSGLPSDRFSAERTGGSVSTLTIQRTQQEDSAVYLCASSLVDGASYEQYFGPGTRLTVT.

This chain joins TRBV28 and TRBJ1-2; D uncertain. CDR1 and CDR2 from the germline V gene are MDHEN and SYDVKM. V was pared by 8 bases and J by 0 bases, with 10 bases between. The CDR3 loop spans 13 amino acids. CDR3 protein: CASYNRPNYGYTF. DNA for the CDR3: TGTGCCAGCTATAACAGACCTAACTATGGCTACACCTTC.

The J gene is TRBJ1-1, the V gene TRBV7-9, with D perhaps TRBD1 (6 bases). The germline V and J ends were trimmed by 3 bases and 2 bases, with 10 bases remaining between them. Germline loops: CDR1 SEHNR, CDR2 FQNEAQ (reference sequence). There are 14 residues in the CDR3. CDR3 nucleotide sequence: TGTGCCAGCAGCTTCGGACAGATAAACACTGAAGCTTTCTTT. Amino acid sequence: CASSFGQINTEAFF. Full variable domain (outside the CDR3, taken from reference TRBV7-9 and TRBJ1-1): DTGVSQNPRHKITKRGQNVTFRCDPISEHNRLYWYRQTLGQGPEFLTYFQNEAQLEKSRLLSDRFSAERPKGSFSTLEIQRTEQGDSAMYLCASSFGQINTEAFFGQGTRLTVV.

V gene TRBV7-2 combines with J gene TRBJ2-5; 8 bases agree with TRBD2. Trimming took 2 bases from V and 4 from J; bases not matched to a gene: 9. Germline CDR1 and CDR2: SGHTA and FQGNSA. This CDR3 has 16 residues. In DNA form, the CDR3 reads TGTGCCAGCAGCTTACAGCCGGGGGGGACAAGAGAGACCCAGTACTTC. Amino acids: CASSLQPGGTRETQYF.

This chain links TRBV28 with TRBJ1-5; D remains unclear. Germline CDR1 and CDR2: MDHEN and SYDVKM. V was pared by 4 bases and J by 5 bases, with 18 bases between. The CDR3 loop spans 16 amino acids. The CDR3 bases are TGTGCCAGCAGTTCCCGAGGTCCGCTCCCTCATCAGCCCCAGCATTTT. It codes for CASSSRGPLPHQPQHF.

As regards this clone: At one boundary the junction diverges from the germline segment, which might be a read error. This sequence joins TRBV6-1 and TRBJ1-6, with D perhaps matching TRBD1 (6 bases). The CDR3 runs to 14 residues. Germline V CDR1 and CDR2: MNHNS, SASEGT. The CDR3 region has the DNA TGTGCCAGCAGGGAAGGGGGGGTCGGTTCACCCCTCCACTTT. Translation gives CASREGGVGSPLHF.

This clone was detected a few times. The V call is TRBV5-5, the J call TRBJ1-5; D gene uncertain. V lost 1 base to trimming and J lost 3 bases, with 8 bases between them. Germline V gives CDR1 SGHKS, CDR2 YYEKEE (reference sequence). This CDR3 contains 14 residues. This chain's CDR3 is CASSLWQSNQPQHF. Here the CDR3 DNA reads TGTGCCAGCAGCTTGTGGCAGTCCAATCAGCCCCAGCATTTT. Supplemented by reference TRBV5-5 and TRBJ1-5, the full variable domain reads DAGVTQSPTHLIKTRGQQVTLRCSPISGHKSVSWYQQVLGQGPQFIFQYYEKEERGRGNFPDRFSARQFPNYSSELNVNALLLGDSALYLCASSLWQSNQPQHFGDGTRLSIL.